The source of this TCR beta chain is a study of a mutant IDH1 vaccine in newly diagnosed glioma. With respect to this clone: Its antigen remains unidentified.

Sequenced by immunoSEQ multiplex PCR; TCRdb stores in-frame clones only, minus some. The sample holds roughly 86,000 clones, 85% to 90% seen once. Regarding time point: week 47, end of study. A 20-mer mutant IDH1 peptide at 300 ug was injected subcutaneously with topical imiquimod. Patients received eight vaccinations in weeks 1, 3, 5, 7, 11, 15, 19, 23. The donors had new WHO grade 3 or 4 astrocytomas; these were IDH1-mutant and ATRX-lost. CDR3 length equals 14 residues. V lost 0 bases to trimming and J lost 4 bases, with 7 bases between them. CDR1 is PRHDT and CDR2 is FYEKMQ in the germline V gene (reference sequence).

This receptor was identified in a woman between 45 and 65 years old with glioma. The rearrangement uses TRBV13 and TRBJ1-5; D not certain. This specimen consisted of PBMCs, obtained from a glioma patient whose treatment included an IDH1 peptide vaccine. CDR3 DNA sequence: TGTGCCAGCAGCTTAGGGTGGGGAAATCAGCCCCAGCATTTT. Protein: CASSLGWGNQPQHF.